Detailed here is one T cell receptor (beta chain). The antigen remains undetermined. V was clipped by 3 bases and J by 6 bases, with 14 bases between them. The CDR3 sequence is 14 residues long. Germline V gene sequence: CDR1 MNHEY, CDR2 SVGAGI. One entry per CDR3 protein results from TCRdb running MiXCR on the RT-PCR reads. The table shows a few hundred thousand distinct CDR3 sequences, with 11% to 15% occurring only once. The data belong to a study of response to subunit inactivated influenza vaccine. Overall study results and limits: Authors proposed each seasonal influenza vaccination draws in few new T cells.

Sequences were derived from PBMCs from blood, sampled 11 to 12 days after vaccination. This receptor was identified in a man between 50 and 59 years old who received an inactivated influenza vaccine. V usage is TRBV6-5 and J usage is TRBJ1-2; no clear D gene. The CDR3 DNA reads TGTGCCAGCAGTTATCTTTCGGGGAACCATGGCTACACCTTC. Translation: CASSYLSGNHGYTF.